This T cell receptor beta chain was sequenced in a study of T cells in Graves' hyperthyroidism and ophthalmopathy. Germline lookup yields CDR1 DFQATT and CDR2 SNEGSKA (reference sequence). The CDR3 loop spans 19 amino acids. J gave up 7 bases and V 2 bases, and 20 bases lay outside the gene matches. Amplified TCR beta CDR3 regions derived from RNA transcripts. The primer set for the first-round RT-PCR of the TCR CDR3 was HTBI. A single record per CDR3 protein comes from TCRdb applying MiXCR to the multiplex PCR reads. Altogether about 280,000 distinct CDR3 sequences are present, under 30% being singletons, with the ten largest covering roughly 24%.

This sequence joins TRBV20-1 and TRBJ1-4; 9 bases match TRBD1. Specimen: blood. This clonotype was obtained from a middle-aged man with Graves' hyperthyroidism that later progressed to Graves' ophthalmopathy. The CDR3 protein is CSARPRPGQGASLTEKLFF. CDR3 nucleotides: TGCAGTGCTAGACCAAGACCGGGACAGGGTGCGAGTTTAACTGAAAAACTGTTTTTT.